This T cell receptor (beta chain) appears in the sequencing data of a study of T cell repertoires in cytomegalovirus infection. MiXCR was run by TCRdb on the reads, yielding one entry per CDR3 protein. The sample has about 900,000 distinct CDR3 sequences; approximately 31% are singletons. Germline lookup yields CDR1 MDHEN and CDR2 SYDVKM. The germline V and J ends were trimmed by 4 bases and 5 bases, with 15 bases remaining between them. The CDR3 extends over 15 amino acids. To note about this clonotype: Antigen specificity is unknown.

This chain joins TRBV28 and TRBJ1-5, with D possibly matching TRBD1 (6 bases). This sample comprised cultured CD8+ T cells from PBMCs, obtained from culture after CMV antigen stimulation. This TCR was recovered from a human donor in good health (CMV status not recorded). Some clones in this sample may be carry-over from other donors' samples. The CDR3 sequence: CASSSRQVRDQPQHF. The CDR3 bases are TGTGCCAGCAGTTCGAGACAGGTTCGAGATCAGCCCCAGCATTTT.